The T cell receptor beta chain under discussion was sequenced for a study of cytomegalovirus exposure and HLA in healthy donors. Overall study results and limits: The study labeled 164 TCR beta chains cytomegalovirus-associated. With further analysis later on, most CMV-associated TCR beta chains appeared HLA-restricted. Reportedly, diagnosis of cytomegalovirus status by the classifier showed high specificity and sensitivity.

In nominal health when sampled, donors likely had unrecorded immune exposures nonetheless. On this clone: As yet, its antigen is unknown.

The PCR used 60 Vbeta and 13 Jbeta primers. The data were produced by immunoSEQ multiplex PCR, yet TCRdb's version contains in-frame clones alone and is incomplete. In the table there are approximately 210,000 clones, around 87% of which are singletons. CDR3 length: 15 residues. Looked up from germline, CDR1 is SGHDT and CDR2 is YYEEEE. Trimming pared 0 bases from V and 8 bases from J, leaving 17 bases between. Input material: PBMCs. This clonotype was obtained from a woman aged 18 to 35 in good health and CMV-seronegative. The chain employs TRBV5-6 and TRBJ1-2; tentative D call: TRBD1 (6 bases). CDR3 in amino acids: CASSLAGGTQKGYTF. In DNA, the CDR3 is TGTGCCAGCAGCTTGGCCGGGGGGACACAGAAGGGCTACACCTTC.